Each of the 29 T cell receptor beta chains below was sequenced from the same sample in a study of shared clonotypes between healthy human individuals. Some clones are missing from TCRdb's copy, which holds only in-frame ones; the method was immunoSEQ multiplex PCR. The sample includes around 330,000 clones, approximately 74% of them seen just once. The material sequenced was memory CD4+ T cells sorted from blood. Sample subset: CD45RA-negative fraction. The source is a man younger than 45 in good health.

The chain combines TRBV7-2 with TRBJ1-6; 9 nucleotides line up with TRBD1. The ends lost 3 bases at V and 9 bases at J; junction bases unmatched: 6. The CDR3 runs 15 residues. The germline gives CDR1 SGHTA, CDR2 FQGNSA. CDR3 in amino acids: CASSFSTGGGSPLHF. The CDR3 DNA reads TGTGCCAGCAGCTTTTCCACAGGGGGCGGTTCACCCCTCCACTTT.

Here the CDR3 reads CATSGARLGTQYF. The CDR3, as DNA: TGTGCCACCTCGGGGGCCCGATTGGGGACCCAGTACTTC. This chain links TRBV7-8 with TRBJ2-5; D assignment may be TRBD1 or TRBD2 (6 bases each). V shed 10 bases and J shed 7 bases, with 19 bases lying between them. Germline V gene lookup returns CDR1 SGHVS and CDR2 FQNEAQ. This CDR3 is 13 amino acids long.

The chain carries TRBV28 and TRBJ2-7, with 13 bases identical to TRBD2. CDR3 length: 14 residues. The V gene end was trimmed by 7 bases and the J gene end by 7 bases; junction bases not matched to a gene: 7. CDR1 is MDHEN, CDR2 SYDVKM, per germline. The chain's CDR3 is CASTPGTSGKEQYF. The CDR3 DNA is TGTGCCAGCACCCCCGGGACTAGCGGGAAGGAGCAGTACTTC.

The chain combines TRBV2 with TRBJ2-7; TRBD2 is a possible D gene (5 bases). This CDR3 has 13 residues. Trimming pared 8 bases from V and 4 bases from J, leaving 15 bases between. Germline CDR1 SNHLY, CDR2 FYNNEI. CDR3 region: CASSREMRYEQYF. DNA for the CDR3: TGTGCCAGCTCTAGGGAGATGAGGTACGAGCAGTACTTC.

The chain combines TRBV5-1 with TRBJ1-1; no reliable D call. V lost 3 bases and J 1 base, leaving 10 bases between the germline ends. This CDR3 is 14 amino acids long. Germline V gives CDR1 SGHRS, CDR2 YFSETQ. CDR3 loop: CASSSSAANTEAFF. The CDR3 nucleotides are TGCGCCAGCAGCTCCAGCGCCGCGAACACTGAAGCTTTCTTT.

CDR3: CAISDPGEGGAYNEQFF. The CDR3 DNA is TGTGCCATCAGTGACCCCGGAGAGGGGGGCGCCTACAATGAGCAGTTCTTC. The genes are TRBV10-3 and TRBJ2-1; either TRBD1 or TRBD2 may fit D (6 bases each). Looked up from germline, CDR1 is ENHRY and CDR2 is SYGVKD. The ends were cut back, 3 bases at V and 2 bases at J, with 17 bases in the middle. The CDR3 is 17 amino acids.

This rearrangement joins TRBV5-6 to TRBJ2-7; D unresolved. V lost 3 bases and J 6 bases, leaving 13 bases between the germline ends. The CDR3 totals 13 residues. Per germline, CDR1 SGHDT and CDR2 YYEEEE. The CDR3 DNA is TGTGCCAGCAGCTCGGTTGCCCGCGCCGAGCAGTACTTC. Translated, it gives CASSSVARAEQYF.

This clone has a handful of counts. The chain is built from TRBV7-2 and TRBJ2-4; 7 bases map to TRBD2. This CDR3 has 13 amino acids. Losses at the gene ends were 4 bases for V and 6 bases for J; bases not matched to a gene: 3. Germline lookup yields CDR1 SGHTA and CDR2 FQGNSA. The CDR3 nucleotides read TGTGCCAGCAGCTCAAGCGGGACAAACATTCAGTACTTC. Protein product: CASSSSGTNIQYF.

This chain links TRBV18 with TRBJ2-3; D uncertain. Germline V gene data show CDR1 as KGHSH and CDR2 as LQKENI. The CDR3 spans 16 residues. The germline V and J ends were trimmed by 2 bases and 0 bases, with 12 bases remaining between them. CDR3 sequence: CASSPMLLTSTDTQYF. The CDR3, as DNA: TGTGCCAGCTCACCAATGCTCCTCACTAGCACAGATACGCAGTATTTT.

This chain links TRBV7-2 with TRBJ2-1; TRBD2 aligns across 9 bases. V shed 2 bases and J 9 bases; nucleotides not matched to a gene: 8. CDR3 length equals 15 residues. The germline V gene encodes CDR1 SGHTA and CDR2 FQGNSA. CDR3 sequence reads: CASSLSAGGLVEQFF. The CDR3 nucleotides read TGTGCCAGCAGCTTATCGGCGGGAGGGTTAGTTGAGCAGTTCTTC.

The table lists this clone with many counts. The chain carries TRBV12-5 and TRBJ2-3; 11 bases agree with TRBD1. The V gene's germline CDR1 is LGHNT and CDR2 FRNRAP. The CDR3 has 18 amino acids. The V segment lost 0 bases and the J segment 1 base; nucleotides outside the gene matches: 6. The CDR3 nucleotides read TGTGCTAGTGGTTTGGTACCCCCGGGACAGGGGGGCACAGATACGCAGTATTTT. It specifies CASGLVPPGQGGTDTQYF.

This clone has a handful of counts. The CDR3, as DNA: TGCAGCGTTGAGGCTAGCGGGGGGGAGACCCAGTACTTC. Protein product: CSVEASGGETQYF. The chain links TRBV29-1 to TRBJ2-5; 11 bases map to TRBD2. V dropped 3 bases and J dropped 5; count of bases not matched to a gene: 2. Germline CDR1 and CDR2: SQVTM and ANQGSEA. The CDR3 runs 13 residues.

V and J are TRBV9 and TRBJ2-7; 8 bases line up with TRBD2. The ends lost 0 bases at V and 5 bases at J; junction bases unmatched: 10. CDR1 is SGDLS, CDR2 YYNGEE, per germline. The CDR3 length is 16 residues. The CDR3 DNA sequence: TGTGCCAGCAGCGTAGGGGGTGGTAGCGGGACGGACGAGCAGTACTTC. Residues: CASSVGGGSGTDEQYF.

The chain is built from TRBV7-2 and TRBJ2-7, with 11 bases identical to TRBD1. CDR1 SGHTA and CDR2 FQGNSA come from the germline V gene. This CDR3 region has 16 residues. V gave up 1 base and J gave up 6 bases; unmatched junction bases: 8. The CDR3 DNA reads as TGTGCCAGCAGCTTAGTATTCTTTGGGACAGGGGGCGAGCAGTACTTC. It yields the protein CASSLVFFGTGGEQYF. The full variable domain, its missing parts supplied by reference TRBV7-2 and TRBJ2-7, is GAGVSQSPSNKVTEKGKDVELRCDPISGHTALYWYRQSLGQGLEFLIYFQGNSAPDKSGLPSDRFSAERTGGSVSTLTIQRTQQEDSAVYLCASSLVFFGTGGEQYFGPGTRLTVT.

The rearrangement uses TRBV6-5 and TRBJ2-3; 7 positions agree with TRBD2. Per germline, CDR1 MNHEY and CDR2 SVGAGI. The CDR3 is 13 residues long. V dropped 8 bases and J dropped 3; count of bases not matched to a gene: 5. CDR3 in DNA: TGTGCCAGCGCGGGAGTCATAACAGATACGCAGTATTTT. Translation gives CASAGVITDTQYF.

This chain connects TRBV5-1 to TRBJ1-2; D is uncertain. Germline CDR1 reads SGHRS; CDR2 reads YFSETQ. Trimming stripped 0 bases from V and 6 bases from J, with 12 bases between. The CDR3 has 14 residues. The CDR3 bases are TGCGCCAGCAGCTTGGACCTGAGGTCTGATGGCTACACCTTC. It codes for CASSLDLRSDGYTF.

This clone was counted once. The chain links TRBV15 to TRBJ2-3; D not certain. V lost 2 bases and J lost 3, with 6 bases in between. Germline CDR1 is LNHNV and CDR2 is YYDKDF (reference sequence). This CDR3 contains 13 residues. The DNA for the CDR3 is TGTGCCACCAGCAGACCAACAACAGATACGCAGTATTTT. It translates to CATSRPTTDTQYF.

The chain couples TRBV2 to TRBJ1-5; D might be TRBD1 (5 bases). CDR1 and CDR2 from the germline V gene are SNHLY and FYNNEI. Trimming pared 0 bases from V and 0 bases from J, leaving 15 bases between. This CDR3 has 18 amino acids. CDR3 loop: CASSEALRGVYSNQPQHF. For the CDR3, the DNA is TGTGCCAGCAGTGAAGCGCTTCGGGGCGTTTATAGCAATCAGCCCCAGCATTTT.

This sequence joins TRBV9 and TRBJ1-4, with unresolved D. This CDR3 comprises 16 residues. Trimming pared 2 bases from V and 6 bases from J, leaving 17 bases between. CDR1 is SGDLS, CDR2 YYNGEE, per germline. CDR3 coding DNA: TGTGCCAGCAGCGTCGACGGGTTGAGGAGGGATGAAAAACTGTTTTTT. This translates into CASSVDGLRRDEKLFF.

The V and J genes are TRBV27 and TRBJ2-7; D not resolved. Trimming shortened V by 5 bases and J by 2 bases, and 16 bases separated the two germline ends. The CDR3 loop spans 15 amino acids. Per the germline V gene, CDR1 is MNHEY and CDR2 is SMNVEV (reference sequence). As DNA, the CDR3 is TGTGCCAGCAGTACGGCGAGACTTCAAACCTACGAGCAGTACTTC. This translates into CASSTARLQTYEQYF.

The chain carries TRBV27 and TRBJ2-3; no definite D call. Germline CDR1 reads MNHEY; CDR2 reads SMNVEV (reference sequence). The CDR3 has 14 amino acids. With 1 base removed from V and 0 bases from J, the gap between germline ends came to 5 bases. The CDR3 is CASSLWGSTDTQYF. The CDR3 nucleotides read TGTGCCAGCAGTTTATGGGGAAGCACAGATACGCAGTATTTT.

The rearrangement joins TRBV5-4 to TRBJ2-7, with TRBD2 identical over 9 bases. V shed 9 bases, J shed 2 bases, and the junction held 15 bases outside the gene matches. Germline lookup yields CDR1 SGHNT and CDR2 YYREEE (reference sequence). This CDR3 is 16 amino acids long. CDR3 nucleotides: TGTGCCACATCAAAAGCAATACTAGCGGGTGCCTACGAGCAGTACTTC. It yields the protein CATSKAILAGAYEQYF.

This clone occurred once. The chain links TRBV19 to TRBJ2-3; TRBD2 matches 9 bases. Per the germline V gene, CDR1 is LNHDA and CDR2 is SQIVND (reference sequence). CDR3 size: 16 residues. The J segment lost 11 bases and the V segment lost 6 bases, leaving 18 bases of the junction unmatched. The CDR3 spells CASRILLSSGNFEQYF. Written as DNA, the CDR3 is TGTGCCAGTAGGATACTACTGTCTAGCGGGAATTTCGAGCAGTATTTT.

As concerns this clone: Distinct nucleotide sequences in the sample also encode this CDR3. V gene TRBV6-5 combines with J gene TRBJ2-7, with D tentatively TRBD2 (5 bases). This CDR3 has 15 amino acids. Trimming took 0 bases from V and 2 from J, leaving 11 bases between them. Germline CDR1 is MNHEY and CDR2 is SVGAGI. CDR3 bases: TGTGCCAGCAGTTACTCCCCTCCGGGAACCTACGAGCAGTACTTC. This translates into CASSYSPPGTYEQYF.

This chain links TRBV6-5 with TRBJ1-2; D remains ambiguous. The CDR3 has 13 residues. CDR1 MNHEY and CDR2 SVGAGI come from the germline V gene. V was trimmed by 7 bases and J by 4 bases, leaving 13 bases between them. CDR3 nucleotide sequence: TGTGCCAGCACCTCGGTCGCCTTCTATGGCTACACCTTC. Protein product: CASTSVAFYGYTF.

Notes on this clone: This specimen includes other DNA sequences encoding the same CDR3. The rearrangement uses TRBV2 and TRBJ2-7; the D is unclear. This CDR3 has 12 amino acids. Germline assignment: CDR1 SNHLY and CDR2 FYNNEI. The germline V and J ends were trimmed by 6 bases and 2 bases, with 8 bases remaining between them. The CDR3 reads CASSNRAYEQYF. Here the CDR3 DNA reads TGTGCCAGCAGCAACCGAGCCTACGAGCAGTACTTC.

The chain links TRBV18 to TRBJ2-3, with 8 positions matching TRBD2. Trimming cost V 2 bases and J 2 bases; bases outside gene matches: 3. Germline V CDR1 and CDR2: KGHSH, LQKENI. The CDR3 is 15 amino acids. This chain's CDR3 is CASSPSSGDTDTQYF. In DNA form, the CDR3 reads TGTGCCAGCTCACCAAGTAGCGGGGACACAGATACGCAGTATTTT. The complete variable domain, with remaining parts taken from reference TRBV18 and TRBJ2-3, reads NAGVMQNPRHLVRRRGQEARLRCSPMKGHSHVYWYRQLPEEGLKFMVYLQKENIIDESGMPKERFSAEFPKEGPSILRIQQVVRGDSAAYFCASSPSSGDTDTQYFGPGTRLTVL.

V is TRBV5-1 and J is TRBJ2-5, with 7 bases fitting TRBD2. The trim removed 3 bases at V and 4 bases at J, leaving 9 bases unmatched. This CDR3 contains 15 residues. Germline V gene sequence: CDR1 SGHRS, CDR2 YFSETQ. CDR3 in amino acids: CASSSSGNSPETQYF. The CDR3 nucleotides are TGCGCCAGCAGCTCTAGCGGTAATTCACCAGAGACCCAGTACTTC.

This clone was counted at least ten times. The V gene is TRBV29-1, the J gene TRBJ2-7; perhaps TRBD2 as D (5 bases). The CDR3 loop spans 13 amino acids. Trimming took off 7 bases at V and 0 bases at J, with 13 bases between the two ends. Germline V gene sequence: CDR1 SQVTM, CDR2 ANQGSEA. The CDR3 sequence is CSGISGSSYEQYF. The CDR3 DNA reads TGCAGCGGGATCTCGGGAAGCTCCTACGAGCAGTACTTC.